This record looks at one TCR beta chain sequence and its context. Its antigen is currently unknown. The sample originates from a study of shared clonotypes between healthy human individuals. Broader study findings: What limited the represented genetic and exposure-history diversity was the small number of donors.

The germline V gene encodes CDR1 MNHNS and CDR2 SASEGT. V lost 4 bases and J lost 0, with 13 bases in between. This CDR3 has 16 residues. Researchers divided each subset's genomic DNA evenly across several immunoSEQ plates. It was around 0.3 ug DNA, roughly 32,000 T cell genomes, that went into each replicate PCR of unsorted PBMC. Unsorted PBMC DNA underwent sequencing on ten immunoSEQ deep assay plates. Profiling relied on immunoSEQ multiplex PCR, and the TCRdb table lists in-frame clones only, not all of them. The sample yields about 480,000 clones, 60% to 85% seen once. The genes are TRBV6-1 and TRBJ1-3, with unresolved D. Sequencing input: PBMCs. The sequence derives from a woman between 40 and 50 years old in good health. Some clones in this sample may be carry-over from other donors' samples. The CDR3 nucleotides read TGTGCCAGCAGTGCCGGGCTCAATCTCTCTGGAAACACCATATATTTT. Amino acids: CASSAGLNLSGNTIYF.